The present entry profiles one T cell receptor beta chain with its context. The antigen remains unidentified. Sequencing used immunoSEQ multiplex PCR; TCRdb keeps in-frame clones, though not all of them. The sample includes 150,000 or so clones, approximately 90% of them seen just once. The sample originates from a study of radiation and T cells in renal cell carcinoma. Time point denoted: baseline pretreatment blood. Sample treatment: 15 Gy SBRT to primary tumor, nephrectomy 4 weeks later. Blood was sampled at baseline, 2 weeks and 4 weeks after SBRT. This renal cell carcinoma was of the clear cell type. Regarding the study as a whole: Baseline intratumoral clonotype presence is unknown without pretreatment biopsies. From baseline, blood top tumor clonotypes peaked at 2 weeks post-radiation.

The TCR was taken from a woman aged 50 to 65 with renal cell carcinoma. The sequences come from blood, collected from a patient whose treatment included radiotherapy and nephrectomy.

The CDR3 sequence: CSVTKSLEQYF. CDR3 DNA sequence: TGCAGTGTCACCAAGAGCCTCGAGCAGTACTTC. This chain connects TRBV20-1 to TRBJ2-7, with unresolved D. The length of the CDR3 is 11 residues. Deletions cut 7 bases from V and 6 bases from J, with 13 bases between. Per germline, CDR1 DFQATT and CDR2 SNEGSKA (reference sequence).